The T cell receptor (beta chain) under discussion was sequenced for a study of blood T cell repertoires in COVID-19. Per the original data handling: Amplified reference gene primers provided the basis for estimating nucleated cell counts. The data were produced by immunoSEQ multiplex PCR, yet TCRdb's version contains in-frame clones alone and is incomplete. The D gene and trimming were derived from the DNA, and the V and J assignments and clone size from that table. The data contain about 100,000 clones, 70% to 80% of them seen just once; the ten biggest clones take up around 29%. With V trimmed by 7 bases and J by 6 bases, 8 bases remained unmatched. This CDR3 spans 16 amino acids. Per germline, CDR1 SGHVS and CDR2 FQNEAQ.

The receptor's source is a man between 65 and 85 years old with active or convalescent COVID-19. The rearrangement links TRBV7-8 to TRBJ2-3; 15 bases match TRBD2. The sample taken for sequencing was peripheral blood. This CDR3 reads CASKKGLAGGWDTQYF. The CDR3 region has the DNA TGTGCCAGCAAAAAGGGACTAGCGGGGGGTTGGGATACGCAGTATTTT. Full variable domain (remainder filled in from reference TRBV7-8 and TRBJ2-3): GAGVSQSPRYKVAKRGQDVALRCDPISGHVSLFWYQQALGQGPEFLTYFQNEAQLDKSGLPSDRFFAERPEGSVSTLKIQRTQQEDSAVYLCASKKGLAGGWDTQYFGPGTRLTVL.